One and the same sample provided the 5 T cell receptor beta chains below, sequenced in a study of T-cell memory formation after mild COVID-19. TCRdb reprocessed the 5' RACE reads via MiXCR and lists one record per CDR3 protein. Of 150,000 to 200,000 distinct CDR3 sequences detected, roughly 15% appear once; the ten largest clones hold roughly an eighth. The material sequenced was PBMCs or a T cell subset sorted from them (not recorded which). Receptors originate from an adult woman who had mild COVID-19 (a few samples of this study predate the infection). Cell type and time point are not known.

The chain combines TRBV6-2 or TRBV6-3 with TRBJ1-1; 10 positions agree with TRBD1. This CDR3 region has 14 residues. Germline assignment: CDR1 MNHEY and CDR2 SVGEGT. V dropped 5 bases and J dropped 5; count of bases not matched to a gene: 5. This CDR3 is CASSTTGGETEAFF. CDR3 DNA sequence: TGTGCCAGCAGTACGACAGGGGGCGAAACTGAAGCTTTCTTT.

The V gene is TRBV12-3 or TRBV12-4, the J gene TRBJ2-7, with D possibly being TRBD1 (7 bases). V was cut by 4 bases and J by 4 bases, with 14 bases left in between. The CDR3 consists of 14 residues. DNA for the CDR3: TGTGCCAGCAGTTCCTCGACAGGGAGGTACGAGCAGTACTTC. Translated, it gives CASSSSTGRYEQYF.

The CDR3 nucleotides are TGTGCCAGTAGTATCGGGACGGATGCTAACTATGGCTACACCTTC. Protein: CASSIGTDANYGYTF. The genes are TRBV19 and TRBJ1-2; the D gene is possibly TRBD1 (5 bases). V lost 3 bases and J 0 bases, leaving 11 bases between the germline ends. CDR3 length: 15 amino acids. Germline assignment: CDR1 LNHDA and CDR2 SQIVND (reference sequence).

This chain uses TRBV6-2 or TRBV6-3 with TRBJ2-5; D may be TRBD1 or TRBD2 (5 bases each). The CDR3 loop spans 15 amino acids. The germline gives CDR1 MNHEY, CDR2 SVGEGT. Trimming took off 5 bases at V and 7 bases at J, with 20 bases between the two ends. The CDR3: CASSPIEGTAGTQYF. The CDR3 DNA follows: TGTGCCAGCAGTCCAATAGAGGGGACCGCGGGGACCCAGTACTTC.

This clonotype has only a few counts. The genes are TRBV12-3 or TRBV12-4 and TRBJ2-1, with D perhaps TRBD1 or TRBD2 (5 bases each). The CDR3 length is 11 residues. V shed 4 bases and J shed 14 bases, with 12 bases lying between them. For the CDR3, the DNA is TGTGCCAGCAGTTACGGGATAGGGGAGTTCTTC. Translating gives CASSYGIGEFF.